The source of this T cell receptor (beta chain) is a study of cytomegalovirus exposure and HLA in healthy donors. Study details: Previous work identified roughly 120 million unique TCR beta sequences from around 170 million T cells.

General study results and limits: It was reported in a later analysis that an Asian-associated ancestry cluster showed fewer N-insertions than the 666-donor mean.

PCR used 60 Vbeta primers and 13 Jbeta primers. The data were produced by immunoSEQ multiplex PCR, yet TCRdb's version contains in-frame clones alone and is incomplete. The table shows 150,000 to 170,000 clones, with 75% occurring only once. Remarks on this clone: Its antigen is currently unknown.

Germline V gene lookup returns CDR1 LNHDA and CDR2 SQIVND (reference sequence). This CDR3 has 17 amino acids. J gave up 0 bases and V 4 bases, and 11 bases lay outside the gene matches. The rearrangement joins TRBV19 to TRBJ1-1; TRBD1 aligns across 7 bases. This receptor was identified in a man between 18 and 29 years old in good health and CMV-seronegative. The sequencing input was PBMCs. CDR3 amino acids: CASSTRRQGLMNTEAFF. CDR3 DNA: TGTGCCAGTAGTACCCGAAGACAGGGCCTCATGAACACTGAAGCTTTCTTT.